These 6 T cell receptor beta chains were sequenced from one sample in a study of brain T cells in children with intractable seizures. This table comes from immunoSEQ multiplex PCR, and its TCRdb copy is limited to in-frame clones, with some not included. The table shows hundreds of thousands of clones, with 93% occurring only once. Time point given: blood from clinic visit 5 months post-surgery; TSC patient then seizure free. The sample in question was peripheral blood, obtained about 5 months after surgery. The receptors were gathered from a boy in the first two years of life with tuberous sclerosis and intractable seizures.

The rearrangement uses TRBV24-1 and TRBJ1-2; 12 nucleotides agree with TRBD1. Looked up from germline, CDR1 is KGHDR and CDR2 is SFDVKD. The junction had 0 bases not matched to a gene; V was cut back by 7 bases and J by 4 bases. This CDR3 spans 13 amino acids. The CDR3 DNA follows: TGTGCCACCAGGGGACAGGGGGCCTATGGCTACACCTTC. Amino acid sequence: CATRGQGAYGYTF.

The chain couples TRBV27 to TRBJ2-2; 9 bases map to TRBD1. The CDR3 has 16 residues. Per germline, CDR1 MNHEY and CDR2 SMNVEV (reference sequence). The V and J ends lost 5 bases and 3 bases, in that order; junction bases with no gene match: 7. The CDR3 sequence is CASSRHRGQDTGELFF. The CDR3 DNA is TGTGCCAGCAGTCGTCACAGGGGGCAGGACACCGGGGAGCTGTTTTTT.

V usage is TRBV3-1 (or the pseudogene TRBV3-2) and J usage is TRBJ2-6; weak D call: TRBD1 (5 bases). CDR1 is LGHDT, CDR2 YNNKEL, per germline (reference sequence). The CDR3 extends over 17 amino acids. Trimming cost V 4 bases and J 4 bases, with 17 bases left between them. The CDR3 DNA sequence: TGTGCCAGCAGCCCACTAAAAGGGGTAGGGGGGGCCAACGTCCTGACTTTC. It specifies CASSPLKGVGGANVLTF.

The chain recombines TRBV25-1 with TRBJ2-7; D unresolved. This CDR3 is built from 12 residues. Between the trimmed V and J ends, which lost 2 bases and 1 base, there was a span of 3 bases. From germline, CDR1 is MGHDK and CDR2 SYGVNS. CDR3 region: CASSESSYEQYF. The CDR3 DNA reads TGTGCCAGCAGTGAAAGTTCCTACGAGCAGTACTTC.

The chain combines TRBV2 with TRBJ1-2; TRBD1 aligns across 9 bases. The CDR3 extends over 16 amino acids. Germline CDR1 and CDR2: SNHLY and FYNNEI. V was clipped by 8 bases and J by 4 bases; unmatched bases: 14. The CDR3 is CASPGTGHAPLYGYTF. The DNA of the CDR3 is TGTGCCAGCCCTGGGACAGGGCACGCCCCCCTCTATGGCTACACCTTC.

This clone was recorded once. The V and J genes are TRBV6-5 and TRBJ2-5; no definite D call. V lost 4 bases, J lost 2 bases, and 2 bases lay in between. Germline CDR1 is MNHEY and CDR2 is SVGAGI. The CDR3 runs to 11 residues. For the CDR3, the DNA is TGTGCCAGCAGTTGGCAAGAGACCCAGTACTTC. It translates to CASSWQETQYF.